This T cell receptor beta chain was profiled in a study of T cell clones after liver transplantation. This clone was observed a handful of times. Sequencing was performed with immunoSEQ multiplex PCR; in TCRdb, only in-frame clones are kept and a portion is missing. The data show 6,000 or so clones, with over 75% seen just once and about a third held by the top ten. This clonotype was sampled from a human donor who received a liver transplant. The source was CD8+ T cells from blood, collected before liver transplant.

DNA of the CDR3: TGTGCCAGCTCACCCGACGACGTTCATGGGGGTATTCAGCCCCAGCATTTT. Translated: CASSPDDVHGGIQPQHF. This chain links TRBV18 with TRBJ1-5, with D tentatively TRBD1 (5 bases). V dropped 3 bases and J dropped 6 bases, with 21 bases sitting between them. CDR1 KGHSH and CDR2 LQKENI come from the germline V gene. This CDR3 contains 17 residues. Based on the CDR3 plus reference TRBV18 and TRBJ1-5, the full variable domain is NAGVMQNPRHLVRRRGQEARLRCSPMKGHSHVYWYRQLPEEGLKFMVYLQKENIIDESGMPKERFSAEFPKEGPSILRIQQVVRGDSAAYFCASSPDDVHGGIQPQHFGDGTRLSIL.